This is a list of T cell receptor beta chains from one sample in a study of T cell repertoires in cytomegalovirus infection. Their antigens remain unidentified. MiXCR, applied by TCRdb to the reads, yields one record per CDR3 protein. The profile covers about 920,000 distinct CDR3 sequences, with around 32% appearing a single time and roughly 13% taken by the ten largest. The sequenced sample was cultured CD8+ T cells from PBMCs, obtained from culture after CMV antigen stimulation. These receptor sequences come from a human donor in good health (CMV status not recorded). Some clones in this sample may be carry-over from other donors' samples. Each CDR3 is given with its conserved first and last residue. The D gene is left open where the match is weak. Clone size is not always given. Where it is, it says once, few, many or a class for expanded clones.

-,TRBJ2-7,TRBV9,few,TGTGCCAGCAGCGTAGAAGAACCTCCCACCTACGAGCAGTACTTC,CASSVEEPPTYEQYF
-,TRBJ2-7,TRBV4-1,few,TGTGCCAGCAGCCAAGACCCCGGAGGATCCTACGAGCAGTACTTC,CASSQDPGGSYEQYF
TRBD1,TRBJ2-7,TRBV2,-,TGTGCCAGCAAGAACTTTGACAGGGGGATGAACGAGCAGTACTTC,CASKNFDRGMNEQYF
-,TRBJ2-1,TRBV28,few,TGTGCCAGCAGTCTTAGGACGGGGGGCCTCTACAATGAGCAGTTCTTC,CASSLRTGGLYNEQFF
TRBD1,TRBJ1-4,TRBV7-6,few,TGTGCCAGCAGCTGGGGACAGGGAGCTAATGAAAAACTGTTTTTT,CASSWGQGANEKLFF
-,TRBJ1-2,TRBV15,-,TGTGCCACCAGCCCGGGGGGGGGCCTTAACTATGGCTACACCTTC,CATSPGGGLNYGYTF
TRBD2,TRBJ2-3,TRBV13,-,TGTGCCAGCAGCTTACTTGCTGCCAGTCCGACTAGCGGGGCCTTTTATAGCACAGATACGCAGTATTTT,CASSLLAASPTSGAFYSTDTQYF
-,TRBJ2-3,TRBV7-3,-,TGTGCCAGCAGCCCGGGTGAGACCTGGGGCACAGATACGCAGTATTTT,CASSPGETWGTDTQYF
-,TRBJ2-7,TRBV5-1,-,TGCGCCAGCGGGCGGGACTACGAGCAGTACTTC,CASGRDYEQYF
-,TRBJ2-1,TRBV7-2,-,TGTGCCAGCAGCCCTTGGGTTAACAATGAGCAGTTCTTC,CASSPWVNNEQFF
-,TRBJ1-5,TRBV19,few,TGTGCCAGTAGTATAGGATCTGATAGCAATCAGCCCCAGCATTTT,CASSIGSDSNQPQHF
TRBD2,TRBJ2-1,TRBV12-3/TRBV12-4,-,TGTGCCAGCAGACTCGGGACTAGCCATTACAATGAGCAGTTCTTC,CASRLGTSHYNEQFF
-,TRBJ2-7,TRBV19,-,TGTGCCAGTAGTCCACCGACACTGACCTACGAGCAGTACTTC,CASSPPTLTYEQYF
-,TRBJ1-1,TRBV7-9,-,TGTGCCAGCAGCTTAGGTCAGGGAGAATGGACTGAAGCTTTCTTT,CASSLGQGEWTEAFF
-,TRBJ1-4,TRBV7-9,-,TGTGCCAGCAGCTTAGTTCCCGTTGAACTGTTTTTT,CASSLVPVELFF
-,TRBJ2-1,TRBV6-6,-,TGTGCCGGCAAGGATGGGAACAATGAGCAGTTCTTC,CAGKDGNNEQFF
TRBD2,TRBJ2-1,TRBV6-1,-,TGTGCCAGCCCCGGACTAGCGGGGGTAAAGGACAATGAGCAGTTCTTC,CASPGLAGVKDNEQFF
-,TRBJ2-7,TRBV28,-,TGTGCCAGCAGCCCACCGGGGGTAACCTACGAGCAGTACTTC,CASSPPGVTYEQYF
-,TRBJ2-3,TRBV7-6,many,TGTGCCAGCAGCTTAGAGGGGCGGACAGCAGATACGCAGTATTTT,CASSLEGRTADTQYF
-,TRBJ1-1,TRBV27,-,TGTGCCAGCAGTCCGCAGCAGGGCGGAAACACTGAAGCTTTCTTT,CASSPQQGGNTEAFF
-,TRBJ2-1,TRBV7-6,-,TGTGCTAGCAGCTTAGCCCGGACAGCCTACAATGAGCAGTTCTTC,CASSLARTAYNEQFF
TRBD1,TRBJ1-2,TRBV7-9,-,TGTGCCAGCACGGGACAGGGGAGCGGCTACACCTTC,CASTGQGSGYTF
-,TRBJ2-7,TRBV10-3,-,TGTGCCATCAGTGAGTCGTCAGGGGGAGGACGCGAGCAGTACTTC,CAISESSGGGREQYF
TRBD2,TRBJ2-3,TRBV27,-,TGTGCCAGCAGTTTAGACGGGGGAGGGGCAGATACGCAGTATTTT,CASSLDGGGADTQYF
TRBD2,TRBJ2-1,TRBV29-1,few,TGCAGCGTAGAGTCTAGCGGGGGGCTCAATGAGCAGTTCTTC,CSVESSGGLNEQFF